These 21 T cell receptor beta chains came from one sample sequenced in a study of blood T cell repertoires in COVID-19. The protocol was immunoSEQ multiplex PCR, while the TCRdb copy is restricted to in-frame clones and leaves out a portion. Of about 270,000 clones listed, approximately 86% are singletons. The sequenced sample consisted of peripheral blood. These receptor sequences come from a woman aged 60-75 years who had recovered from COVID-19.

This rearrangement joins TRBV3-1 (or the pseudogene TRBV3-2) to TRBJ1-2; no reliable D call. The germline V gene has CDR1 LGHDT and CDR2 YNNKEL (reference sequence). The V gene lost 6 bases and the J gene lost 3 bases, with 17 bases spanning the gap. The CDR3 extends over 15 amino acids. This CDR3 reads CASRPNSREDYGYTF. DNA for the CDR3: TGTGCCAGCAGACCCAACTCCCGGGAGGACTATGGCTACACCTTC.

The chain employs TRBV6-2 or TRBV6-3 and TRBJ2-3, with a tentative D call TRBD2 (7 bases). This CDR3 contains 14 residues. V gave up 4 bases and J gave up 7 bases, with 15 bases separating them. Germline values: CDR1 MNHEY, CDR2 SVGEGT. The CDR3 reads CASSLAGDYHTQYF. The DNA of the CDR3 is TGTGCCAGCAGTTTAGCAGGGGACTACCATACGCAGTATTTT.

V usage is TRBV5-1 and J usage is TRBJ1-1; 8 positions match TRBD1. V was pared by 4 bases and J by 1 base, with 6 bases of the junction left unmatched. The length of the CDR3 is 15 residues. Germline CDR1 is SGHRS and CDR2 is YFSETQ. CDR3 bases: TGCGCCAGCAGCCAAACCGGGACAGGGAACACTGAAGCTTTCTTT. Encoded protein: CASSQTGTGNTEAFF.

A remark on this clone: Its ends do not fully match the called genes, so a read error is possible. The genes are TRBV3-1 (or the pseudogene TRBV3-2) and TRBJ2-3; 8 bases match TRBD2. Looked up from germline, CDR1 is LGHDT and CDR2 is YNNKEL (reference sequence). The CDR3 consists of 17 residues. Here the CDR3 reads CASSPSFIAISAGGGIF. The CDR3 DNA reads TGTGCCAGCAGCCCATCCTTTATTGCGATCTCGGCGGGCGGGGGGATTTTT.

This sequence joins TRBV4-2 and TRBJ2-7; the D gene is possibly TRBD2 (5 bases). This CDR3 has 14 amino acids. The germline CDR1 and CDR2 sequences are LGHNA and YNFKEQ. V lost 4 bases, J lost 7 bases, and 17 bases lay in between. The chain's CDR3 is CASSPLEGLVEQYF. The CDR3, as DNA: TGTGCCAGCAGCCCCCTCGAGGGCTTGGTGGAGCAGTACTTC.

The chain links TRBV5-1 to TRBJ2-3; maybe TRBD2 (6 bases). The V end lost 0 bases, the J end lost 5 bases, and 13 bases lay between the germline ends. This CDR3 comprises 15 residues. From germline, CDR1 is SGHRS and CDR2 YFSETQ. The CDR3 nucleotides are TGCGCCAGCAGCTTGGATGGAGGGGATCAAGATACGCAGTATTTT. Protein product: CASSLDGGDQDTQYF. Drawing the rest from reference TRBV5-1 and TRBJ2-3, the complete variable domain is KAGVTQTPRYLIKTRGQQVTLSCSPISGHRSVSWYQQTPGQGLQFLFEYFSETQRNKGNFPGRFSGRQFSNSRSEMNVSTLELGDSALYLCASSLDGGDQDTQYFGPGTRLTVL.

CDR3 coding DNA: TGTGCCAGTACAGTAGCGGGGGGCGGCACAGATACGCAGTATTTT. It specifies CASTVAGGGTDTQYF. The chain joins TRBV28 to TRBJ2-3; 10 nucleotides match TRBD2. CDR1 is MDHEN and CDR2 is SYDVKM in the germline V gene. Germline trimming cut 9 bases from V and 1 base from J; bases unmatched to any gene: 7. This CDR3 has 15 residues.

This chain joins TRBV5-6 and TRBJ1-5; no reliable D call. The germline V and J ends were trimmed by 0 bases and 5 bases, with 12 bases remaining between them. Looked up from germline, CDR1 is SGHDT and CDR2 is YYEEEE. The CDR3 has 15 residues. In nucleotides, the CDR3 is TGTGCCAGCAGCTTGGCCGCGACTCCTTATCAGCCCCAGCATTTT. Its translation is CASSLAATPYQPQHF.

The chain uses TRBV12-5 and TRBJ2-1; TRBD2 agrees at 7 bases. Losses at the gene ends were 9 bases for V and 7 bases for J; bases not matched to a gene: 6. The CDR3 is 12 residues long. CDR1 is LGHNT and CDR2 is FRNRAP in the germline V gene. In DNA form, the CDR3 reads TGTGCTAGCGTATCGGGGGGAAATGAGCAGTTCTTC. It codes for CASVSGGNEQFF. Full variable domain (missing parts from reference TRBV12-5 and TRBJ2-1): DARVTQTPRHKVTEMGQEVTMRCQPILGHNTVFWYRQTMMQGLELLAYFRNRAPLDDSGMPKDRFSAEMPDATLATLKIQPSEPRDSAVYFCASVSGGNEQFFGPGTRLTVL.

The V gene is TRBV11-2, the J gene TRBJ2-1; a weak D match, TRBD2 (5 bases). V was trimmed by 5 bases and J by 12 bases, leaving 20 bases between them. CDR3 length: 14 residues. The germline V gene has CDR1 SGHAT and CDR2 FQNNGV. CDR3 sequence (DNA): TGTGCCAGCAGCCCGCGGGCCTCCCCCGAAGGGCAGTTCTTC. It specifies CASSPRASPEGQFF.

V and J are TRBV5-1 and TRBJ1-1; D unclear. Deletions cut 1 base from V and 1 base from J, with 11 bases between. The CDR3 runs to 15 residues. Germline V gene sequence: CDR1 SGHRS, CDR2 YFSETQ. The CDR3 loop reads CASSLSLGKNTEAFF. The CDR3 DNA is TGCGCCAGCAGCTTGTCCCTAGGTAAGAACACTGAAGCTTTCTTT.

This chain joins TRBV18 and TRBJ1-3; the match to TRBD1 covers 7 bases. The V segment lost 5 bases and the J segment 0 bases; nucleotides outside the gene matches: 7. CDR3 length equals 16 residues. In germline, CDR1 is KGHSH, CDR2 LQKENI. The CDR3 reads CASSFGQADSGNTIYF. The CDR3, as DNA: TGTGCCAGCTCATTCGGACAGGCCGACTCTGGAAACACCATATATTTT.

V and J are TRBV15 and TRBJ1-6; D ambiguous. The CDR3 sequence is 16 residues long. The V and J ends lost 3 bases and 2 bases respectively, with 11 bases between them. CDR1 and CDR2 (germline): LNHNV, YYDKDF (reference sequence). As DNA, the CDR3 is TGTGCCACCAGCAGTACCCGAGGGACCTATAATTCACCCCTCCACTTT. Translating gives CATSSTRGTYNSPLHF. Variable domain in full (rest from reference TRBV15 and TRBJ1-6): DAMVIQNPRYQVTQFGKPVTLSCSQTLNHNVMYWYQQKSSQAPKLLFHYYDKDFNNEADTPDNFQSRRPNTSFCFLDIRSPGLGDTAMYLCATSSTRGTYNSPLHFGNGTRLTVT.

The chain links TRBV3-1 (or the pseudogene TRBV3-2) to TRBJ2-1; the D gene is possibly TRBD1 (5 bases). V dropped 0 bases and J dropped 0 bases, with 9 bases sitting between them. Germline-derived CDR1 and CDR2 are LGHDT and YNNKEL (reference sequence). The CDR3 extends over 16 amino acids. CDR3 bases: TGTGCCAGCAGCCAAGATCAAGGGGCCTCCTACAATGAGCAGTTCTTC. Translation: CASSQDQGASYNEQFF.

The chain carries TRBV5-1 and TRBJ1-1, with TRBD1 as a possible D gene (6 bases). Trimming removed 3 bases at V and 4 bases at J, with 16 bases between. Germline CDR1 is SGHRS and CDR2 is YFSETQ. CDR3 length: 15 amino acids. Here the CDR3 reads CASSYGGRETTEAFF. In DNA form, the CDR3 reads TGCGCCAGCAGCTATGGGGGCAGGGAGACCACTGAAGCTTTCTTT.

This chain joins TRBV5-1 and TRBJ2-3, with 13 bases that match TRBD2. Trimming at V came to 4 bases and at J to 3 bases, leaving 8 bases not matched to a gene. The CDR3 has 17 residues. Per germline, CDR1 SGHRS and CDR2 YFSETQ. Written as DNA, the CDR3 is TGCGCCAGCAGCCTGCCGACTAGCGGGGGGCTAACAGATACGCAGTATTTT. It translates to CASSLPTSGGLTDTQYF.

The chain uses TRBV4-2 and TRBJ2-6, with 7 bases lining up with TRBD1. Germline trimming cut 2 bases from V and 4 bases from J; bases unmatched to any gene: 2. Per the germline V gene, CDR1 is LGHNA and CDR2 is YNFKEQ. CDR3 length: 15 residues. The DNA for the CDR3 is TGTGCCAGCAGCCAAACAGGGGCAGGGGCCAACGTCCTGACTTTC. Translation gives CASSQTGAGANVLTF.

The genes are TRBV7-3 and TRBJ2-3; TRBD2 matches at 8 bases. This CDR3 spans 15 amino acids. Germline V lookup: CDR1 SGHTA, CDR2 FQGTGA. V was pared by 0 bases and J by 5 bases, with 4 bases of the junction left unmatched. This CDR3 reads CASSLTSGVGDTQYF. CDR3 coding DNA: TGTGCCAGCAGCTTAACTAGCGGGGTCGGAGATACGCAGTATTTT.

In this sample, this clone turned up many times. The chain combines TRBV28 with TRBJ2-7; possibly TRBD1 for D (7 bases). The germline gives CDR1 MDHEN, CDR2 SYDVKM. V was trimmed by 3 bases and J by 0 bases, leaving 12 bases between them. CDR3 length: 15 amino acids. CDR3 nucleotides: TGTGCCAGCAGTTTCTCGCGGGACAGCTCCTACGAGCAGTACTTC. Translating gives CASSFSRDSSYEQYF. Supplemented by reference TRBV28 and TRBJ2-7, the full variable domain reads DVKVTQSSRYLVKRTGEKVFLECVQDMDHENMFWYRQDPGLGLRLIYFSYDVKMKEKGDIPEGYSVSREKKERFSLILESASTNQTSMYLCASSFSRDSSYEQYFGPGTRLTVT.

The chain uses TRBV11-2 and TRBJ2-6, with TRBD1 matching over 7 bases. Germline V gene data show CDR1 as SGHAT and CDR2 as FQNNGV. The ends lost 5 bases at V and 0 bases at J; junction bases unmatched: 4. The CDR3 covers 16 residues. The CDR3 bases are TGTGCCAGCAGCCGGGACAGAAGCTCTGGGGCCAACGTCCTGACTTTC. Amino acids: CASSRDRSSGANVLTF.

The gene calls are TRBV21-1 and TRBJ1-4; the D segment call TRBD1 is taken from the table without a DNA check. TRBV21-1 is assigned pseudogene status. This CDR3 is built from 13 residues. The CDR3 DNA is TGTGCCAGCAGGACAGGGGAAGTTGAAAAACTGTTTTTT. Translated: CASRTGEVEKLFF.